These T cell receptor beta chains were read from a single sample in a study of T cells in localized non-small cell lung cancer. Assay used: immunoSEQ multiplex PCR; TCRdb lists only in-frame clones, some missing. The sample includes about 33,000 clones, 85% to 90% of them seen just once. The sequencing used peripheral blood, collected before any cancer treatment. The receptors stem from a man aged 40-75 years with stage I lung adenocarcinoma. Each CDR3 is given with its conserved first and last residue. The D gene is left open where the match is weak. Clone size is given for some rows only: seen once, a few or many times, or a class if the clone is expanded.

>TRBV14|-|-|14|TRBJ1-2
TGTGCCAGCAGCCAAGGGCGCAGGAACTATGGCTACACCTTC
CASSQGRRNYGYTF
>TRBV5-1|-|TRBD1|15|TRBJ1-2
TGCGCCAGCAGCCTCTCCGGGACAGGGGGCGATGGCTACACCTTC
CASSLSGTGGDGYTF
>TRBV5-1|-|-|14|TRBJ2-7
TGCGCCAGCAGTCGAGGACCCCCGGACTACGAGCAGTACTTC
CASSRGPPDYEQYF
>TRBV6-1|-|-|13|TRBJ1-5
TGTGCCAGCAGCGAGGGCGCGGGTGTACCCCAGCATTTT
CASSEGAGVPQHF
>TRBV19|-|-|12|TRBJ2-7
TGTGCCAGTAGAATAGGGGCAAACGAGCAGTACTTC
CASRIGANEQYF
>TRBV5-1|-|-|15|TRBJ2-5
TGCGCCAGCAGCGAGGCAGGGGACTTACAAGAGACCCAGTACTTC
CASSEAGDLQETQYF
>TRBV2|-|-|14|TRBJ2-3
TGTGCCAGTCAACCGGGGGCTTACACAGATACGCAGTATTTT
CASQPGAYTDTQYF
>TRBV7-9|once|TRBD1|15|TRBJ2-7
TGTGCCAGCAGAGAAGGACAGGGGTATTCCTACGAGCAGTACTTC
CASREGQGYSYEQYF
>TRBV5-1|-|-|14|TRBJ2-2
TGCGCCAGCAGCTTGGACAGTAACACCGGGGAGCTGTTTTTT
CASSLDSNTGELFF
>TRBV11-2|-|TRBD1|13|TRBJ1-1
TGTGCCAGCAGCTTAAGACAGGGCACTGAAGCTTTCTTT
CASSLRQGTEAFF